The clone carrying this T cell receptor (beta chain) has at least ten counts. The data were taken from a study of identical twins. TCRdb called the 5' RACE reads again in MiXCR, with one record for every CDR3 protein. The sample records roughly 690,000 distinct CDR3 sequences, around 21% being singletons. The same sample was also used in a study of T cells expressing NK-cell markers. That paper adds: The sequencing cohort of eight donors included seven HCMV-seropositive individuals and one seronegative individual.

This TCR was sampled from a woman in her late teens or twenties in good health. The specimen sequenced was PBMCs.

CDR3 bases: TGTGCCAGCAGTCCTCAAAGCGGGAGTCGCCACGAGCAGTACTTC. Protein: CASSPQSGSRHEQYF. The chain carries TRBV12-3 or TRBV12-4 and TRBJ2-7, with 8 bases aligning to TRBD2. The trim removed 5 bases at V and 5 bases at J, leaving 11 bases unmatched. The CDR3 totals 15 residues.